A few counts support the clone carrying this TCR beta chain. The protocol was immunoSEQ multiplex PCR, while the TCRdb copy is restricted to in-frame clones and leaves out a portion. The table records about 410,000 clones, around 89% of them present only once. The data belong to a study of blood T cell repertoires in COVID-19. Trimming pared 0 bases from V and 7 bases from J, leaving 12 bases between. CDR3 length equals 14 residues. Looked up from germline, CDR1 is MNHEY and CDR2 is SMNVEV (reference sequence). Sequenced input: peripheral blood. The receptor was derived from a woman aged 40 to 55 with COVID-19, enrolled during active disease. This chain uses TRBV27 with TRBJ1-1; D unresolved. In DNA form, the CDR3 reads TGTGCCAGCAGTTTATCTCGCACTCGAGGTGAAGCTTTCTTT. It specifies CASSLSRTRGEAFF.